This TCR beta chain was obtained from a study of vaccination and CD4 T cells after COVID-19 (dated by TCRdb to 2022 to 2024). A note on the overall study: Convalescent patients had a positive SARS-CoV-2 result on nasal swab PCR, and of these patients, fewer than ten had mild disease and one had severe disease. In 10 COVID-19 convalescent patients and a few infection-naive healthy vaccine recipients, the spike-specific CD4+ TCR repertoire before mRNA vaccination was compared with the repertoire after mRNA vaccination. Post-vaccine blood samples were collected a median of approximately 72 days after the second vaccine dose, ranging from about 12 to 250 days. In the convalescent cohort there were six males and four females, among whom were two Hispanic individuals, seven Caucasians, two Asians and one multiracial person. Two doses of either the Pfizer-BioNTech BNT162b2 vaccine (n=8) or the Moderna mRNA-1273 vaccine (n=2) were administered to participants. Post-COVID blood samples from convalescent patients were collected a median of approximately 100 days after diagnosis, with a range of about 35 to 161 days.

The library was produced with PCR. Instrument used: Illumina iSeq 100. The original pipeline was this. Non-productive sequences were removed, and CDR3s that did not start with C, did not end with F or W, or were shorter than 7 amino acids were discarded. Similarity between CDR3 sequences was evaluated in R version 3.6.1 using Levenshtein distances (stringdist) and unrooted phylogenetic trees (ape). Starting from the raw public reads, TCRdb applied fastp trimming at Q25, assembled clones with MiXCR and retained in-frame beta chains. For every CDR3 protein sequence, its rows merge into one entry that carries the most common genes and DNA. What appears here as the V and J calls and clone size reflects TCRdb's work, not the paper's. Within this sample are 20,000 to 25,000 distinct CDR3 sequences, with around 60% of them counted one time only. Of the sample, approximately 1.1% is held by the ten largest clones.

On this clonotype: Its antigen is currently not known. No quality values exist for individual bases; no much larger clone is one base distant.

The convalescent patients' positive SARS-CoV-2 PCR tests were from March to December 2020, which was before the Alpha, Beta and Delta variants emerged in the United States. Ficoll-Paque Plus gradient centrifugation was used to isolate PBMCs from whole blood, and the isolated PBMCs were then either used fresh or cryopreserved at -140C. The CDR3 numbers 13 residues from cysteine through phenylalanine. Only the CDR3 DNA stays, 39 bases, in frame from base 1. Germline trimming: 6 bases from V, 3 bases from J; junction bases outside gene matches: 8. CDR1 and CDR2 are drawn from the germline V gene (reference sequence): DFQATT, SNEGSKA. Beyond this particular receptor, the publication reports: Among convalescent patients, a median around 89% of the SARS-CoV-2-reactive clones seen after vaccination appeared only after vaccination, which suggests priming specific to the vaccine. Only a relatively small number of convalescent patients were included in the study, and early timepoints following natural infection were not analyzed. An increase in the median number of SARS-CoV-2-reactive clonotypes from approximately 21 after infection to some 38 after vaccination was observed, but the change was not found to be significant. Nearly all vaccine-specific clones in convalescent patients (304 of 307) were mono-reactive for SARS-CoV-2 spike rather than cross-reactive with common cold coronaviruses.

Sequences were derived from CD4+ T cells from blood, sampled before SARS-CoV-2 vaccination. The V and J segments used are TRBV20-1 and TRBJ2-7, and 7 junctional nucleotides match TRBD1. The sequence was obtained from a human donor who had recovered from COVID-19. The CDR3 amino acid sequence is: CSAVRDSDYEQYF. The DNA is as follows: TGCAGTGCCGTCCGGGACAGCGACTACGAGCAGTACTTC.